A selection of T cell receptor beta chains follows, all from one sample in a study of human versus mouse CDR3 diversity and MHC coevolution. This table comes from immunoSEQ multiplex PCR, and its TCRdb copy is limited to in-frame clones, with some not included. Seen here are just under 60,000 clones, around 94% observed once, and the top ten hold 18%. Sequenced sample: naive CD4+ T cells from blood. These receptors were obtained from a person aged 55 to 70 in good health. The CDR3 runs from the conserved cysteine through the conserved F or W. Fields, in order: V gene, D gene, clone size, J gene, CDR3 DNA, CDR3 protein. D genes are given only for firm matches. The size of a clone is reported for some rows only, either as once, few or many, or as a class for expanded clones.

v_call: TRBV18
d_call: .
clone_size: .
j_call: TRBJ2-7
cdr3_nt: TGTGCCAGCTCACCGAGTGATGGGGGGGCTTACGAGCAGTACTTC
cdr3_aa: CASSPSDGGAYEQYF

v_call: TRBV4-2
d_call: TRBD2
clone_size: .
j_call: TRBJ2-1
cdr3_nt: TGTGCCAGCAGCCAAGAGGTACTAGCGGGAGGGTTATACAATGAGCAGTTCTTC
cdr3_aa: CASSQEVLAGGLYNEQFF

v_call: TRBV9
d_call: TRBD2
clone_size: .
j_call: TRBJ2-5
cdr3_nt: TGTGCCAGCAGCGTCTCAACCCCCGGGACTAGCGGGAAAAGAAGCTTGGAGACCCAGTACTTC
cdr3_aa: CASSVSTPGTSGKRSLETQYF

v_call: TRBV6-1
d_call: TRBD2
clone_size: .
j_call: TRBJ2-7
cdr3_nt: TGTGCCAGCAGTTTTGGACTAGCGGGAGCGGCGGGGCAGTACTTC
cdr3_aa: CASSFGLAGAAGQYF

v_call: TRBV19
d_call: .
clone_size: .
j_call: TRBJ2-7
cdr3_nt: TGTGCCAGTAGTATTTGGGGGACACTAATTACCTACGAGCAGTACTTC
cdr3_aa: CASSIWGTLITYEQYF

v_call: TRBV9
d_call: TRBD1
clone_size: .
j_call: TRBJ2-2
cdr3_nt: TGTGCCAGCAGCGTTTCACAGGGGAAGGGAACCGGGGAGCTGTTTTTT
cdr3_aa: CASSVSQGKGTGELFF

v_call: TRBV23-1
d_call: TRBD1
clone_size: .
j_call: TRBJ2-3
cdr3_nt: TGCGCCTCCCCGAAGGACAGGGGAACAGATACGCAGTATTTT
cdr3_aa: CASPKDRGTDTQYF

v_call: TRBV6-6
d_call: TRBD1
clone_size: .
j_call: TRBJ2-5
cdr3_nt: TGTGCCAGCACCAAAGGGACAGCCGAACAAGAGACCCAGTACTTC
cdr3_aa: CASTKGTAEQETQYF

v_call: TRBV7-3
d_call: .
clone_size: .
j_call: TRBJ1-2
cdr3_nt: TGTGCCAGCAGCTTAGGGTCGACGGGTTATGGCTACACCTTC
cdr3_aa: CASSLGSTGYGYTF

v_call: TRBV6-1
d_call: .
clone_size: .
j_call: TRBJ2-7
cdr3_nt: TGTGCCAGCAGTGACCAGGGGTACGAGCAGTACTTC
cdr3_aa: CASSDQGYEQYF

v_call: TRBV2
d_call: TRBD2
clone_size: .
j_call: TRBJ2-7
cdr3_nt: TGTGCCAGCAGGGGAGGGACTAGCGAGCGTAAAGGGGCCTACGAGCAGTACTTC
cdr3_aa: CASRGGTSERKGAYEQYF

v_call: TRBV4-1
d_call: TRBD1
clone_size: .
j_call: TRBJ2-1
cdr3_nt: TGCGCCAGCAGCCGTCGGACAGGGGCCCCTTTAAACTCCTACAATGAGCAGTTCTTC
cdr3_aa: CASSRRTGAPLNSYNEQFF

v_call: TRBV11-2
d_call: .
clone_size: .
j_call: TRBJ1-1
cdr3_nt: TGTGCCAGCAGCTCCGTCGTAAACACTGAAGCTTTCTTT
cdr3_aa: CASSSVVNTEAFF

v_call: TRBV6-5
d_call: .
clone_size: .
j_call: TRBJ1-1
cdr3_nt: TGTGCCAGCAACAGGGCCCACGAGGGGAGTGAAGCTTTCTTT
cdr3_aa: CASNRAHEGSEAFF

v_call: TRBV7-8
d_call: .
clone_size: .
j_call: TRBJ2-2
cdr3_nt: TGTGCCAGCAGCTGGGCGGGCGGGAACACCGGGGAGCTGTTTTTT
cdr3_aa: CASSWAGGNTGELFF

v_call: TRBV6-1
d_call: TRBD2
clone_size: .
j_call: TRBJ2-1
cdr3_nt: TGTGCCAGCATTCCTAGCGGGGGATACAATGAGCAGTTCTTC
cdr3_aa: CASIPSGGYNEQFF

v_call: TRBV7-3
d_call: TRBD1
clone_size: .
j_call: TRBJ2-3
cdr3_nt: TGTGCCAGCAGCTTAACAAGGGACAGGGGAGATACGCAGTATTTT
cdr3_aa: CASSLTRDRGDTQYF

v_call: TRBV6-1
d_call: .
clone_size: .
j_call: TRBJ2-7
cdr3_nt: TGTGCCAGCACATCCCCCGGCACAGGGCGGGAGCAGTACTTC
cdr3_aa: CASTSPGTGREQYF

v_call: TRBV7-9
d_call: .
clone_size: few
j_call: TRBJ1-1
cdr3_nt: TGTGCCAGCAGCCCGTTCAGGGGAATTTTGCAGACTGAAGCTTTCTTT
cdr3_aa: CASSPFRGILQTEAFF

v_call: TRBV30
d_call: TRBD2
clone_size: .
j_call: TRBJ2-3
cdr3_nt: TGTGCCTGGAACAAGGGACTAGCGGGAAGCACAGATACGCAGTATTTT
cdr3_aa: CAWNKGLAGSTDTQYF

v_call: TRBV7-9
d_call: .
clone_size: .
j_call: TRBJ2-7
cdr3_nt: TGTGCCAGCAGCCCCACCGAGTCCACCTACGAGCAGTACTTC
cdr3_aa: CASSPTESTYEQYF

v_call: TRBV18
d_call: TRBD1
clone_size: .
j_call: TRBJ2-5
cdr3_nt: TGTGCCAGCTCGGTGAGGACAGGGCAAGAGACCCAGTACTTC
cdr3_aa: CASSVRTGQETQYF

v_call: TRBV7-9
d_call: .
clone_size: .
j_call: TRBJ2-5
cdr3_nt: TGTGCCAGCAGCTTAAGGGGTAGGGTTGAAGAGACCCAGTACTTC
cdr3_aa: CASSLRGRVEETQYF

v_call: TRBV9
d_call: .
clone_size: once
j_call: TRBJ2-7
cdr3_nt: TGTGCCAGCAGCGTAGACCCCCCGGGACACAGGGAGCAGTACTTC
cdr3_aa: CASSVDPPGHREQYF

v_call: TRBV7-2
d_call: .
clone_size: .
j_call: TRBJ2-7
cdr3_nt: TGTGCCAGCAGCTCCAACTCGGTAGGGAGCTCCTACGAGCAGTACTTC
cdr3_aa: CASSSNSVGSSYEQYF

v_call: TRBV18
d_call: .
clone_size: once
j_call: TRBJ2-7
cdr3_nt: TGTGCCAGCTCACCACAGGGGGACGAGCAGTACTTC
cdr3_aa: CASSPQGDEQYF

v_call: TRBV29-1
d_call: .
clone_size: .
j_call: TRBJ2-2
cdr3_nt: TGCAGCGTTGGGAGGACTCAAACCACCGGGGAGCTGTTTTTT
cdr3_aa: CSVGRTQTTGELFF